This T cell receptor beta chain stems from a study of graft-versus-host responses after intestinal transplantation. This CDR3 region has 17 residues. Germline values: CDR1 KGHSH, CDR2 LQKENI. V shed 1 base, J shed 1 base, and the junction held 5 bases outside the gene matches. Only in-frame clones appear in the TCRdb table, and some are missing; sequencing was by immunoSEQ multiplex PCR. The repertoire holds 85,000 to 90,000 clones, with over 85% as singletons. Points on this clone: Its antigen is currently unknown.

Sequencing was performed on unstimulated CD4+ T cells sorted from spleen or lymph node cells, taken before intestinal transplant. The chain combines TRBV18 with TRBJ2-3; 10 bases map to TRBD2. This receptor was taken from a human donor who received an intestinal transplant. The CDR3 DNA reads as TGTGCCAGCTCACCACTCAGCGGGAGGGGGGGCACAGATACGCAGTATTTT. Translating it yields CASSPLSGRGGTDTQYF.